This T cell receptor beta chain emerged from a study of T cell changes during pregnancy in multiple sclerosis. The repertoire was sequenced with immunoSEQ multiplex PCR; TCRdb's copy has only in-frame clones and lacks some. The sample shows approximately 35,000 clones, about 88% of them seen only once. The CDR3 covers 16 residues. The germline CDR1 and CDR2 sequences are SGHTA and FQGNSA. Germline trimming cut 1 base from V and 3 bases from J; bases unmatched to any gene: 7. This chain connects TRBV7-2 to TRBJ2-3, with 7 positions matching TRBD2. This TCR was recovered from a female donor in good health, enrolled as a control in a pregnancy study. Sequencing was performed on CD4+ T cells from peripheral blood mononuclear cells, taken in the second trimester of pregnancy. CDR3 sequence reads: CASSLGLAVGTDTQYF. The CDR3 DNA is TGTGCCAGCAGCTTAGGTCTAGCGGTTGGAACAGATACGCAGTATTTT. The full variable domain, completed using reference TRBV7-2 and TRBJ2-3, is GAGVSQSPSNKVTEKGKDVELRCDPISGHTALYWYRQSLGQGLEFLIYFQGNSAPDKSGLPSDRFSAERTGGSVSTLTIQRTQQEDSAVYLCASSLGLAVGTDTQYFGPGTRLTVL.